The clone carrying this T cell receptor (beta chain) appeared a few times. Its antigen is still unknown. Unrecorded immune exposure was likely among donors, who were nominally healthy when sampled. V lost 2 bases, J lost 3 bases, and 2 bases stayed unmatched. The germline gives CDR1 MNHEY, CDR2 SVGAGI. The CDR3 is 16 residues long. Researchers ran the PCR with 60 Vbeta and 13 Jbeta primers. Libraries were prepared by immunoSEQ multiplex PCR; TCRdb keeps only in-frame clonotypes and omits some of them. The table lists 150,000 to 200,000 clones, over 70% of them singletons. These data are taken from a study of cytomegalovirus exposure and HLA in healthy donors. Points from the study as a whole: As immune exposure information, only CMV serostatus was available. Sequencing probably produced one cluster of sequence variants that were highly shared. Accurate predictions that matched the HLA-A and HLA-B alleles of most subjects were reportedly made from TCR beta sequences.

The clonotype was recovered from a woman in her thirties or forties in good health and CMV-seronegative. The sample was PBMCs. The chain combines TRBV6-5 with TRBJ2-6, with 9 bases that match TRBD1. The CDR3 region is CASSYQTGGGANVLTF. The DNA of the CDR3 is TGTGCCAGCAGTTACCAGACAGGGGGTGGGGCCAACGTCCTGACTTTC.